This entry concerns a single TCR beta chain. Its antigen is not identified. The length of the CDR3 is 13 residues. V lost 6 bases and J 2 bases, leaving 8 bases between the germline ends. In germline, CDR1 is MGHDK, CDR2 SYGVNS. These data are taken from a study of T cell responses to AZD1222 COVID-19 vaccine. Study at large: Pooled in the analysis were second doses at about 4 or about 12 weeks.

Using immunoSEQ multiplex PCR, the repertoire was profiled, and TCRdb retains in-frame clones only, with some absent. The data hold more than 95,000 clones, with over 70% observed a single time. General observations from the study: Two AZD1222 doses significantly raised spike-specific TCR breadth and depth over controls.

Here the sequenced sample was peripheral blood, taken on day 0 of AZD1222 vaccination. The V and J genes are TRBV25-1 and TRBJ1-3, with D perhaps matching TRBD1 (5 bases). The TCR comes from an adult in good health. The CDR3 region is CASSGGAGNTIYF. The CDR3 coding sequence is TGTGCCAGCAGCGGGGGGGCTGGAAACACCATATATTTT.